This T cell receptor (beta chain) was sequenced in a study of cytomegalovirus exposure and HLA in healthy donors. For the study at large: Genotyping showed around four fifths of hundreds of donors falling in the Caucasian-associated ancestry cluster. The study, taken as a whole, reports: HLA allele associations emerged for about 16,000 TCR beta sequences in a later analysis, at 0.05 false discovery rate. Beyond CMV serostatus, there was no information to go on about immune exposure. Sequencing probably produced one cluster of sequence variants that were highly shared.

The count of this clone is one. Its target is unknown. The length of the CDR3 is 16 residues. V shed 1 base and J shed 2 bases, with 13 bases lying between them. Germline CDR1 and CDR2: SGDLS and YYNGEE. 60 Vbeta and 13 Jbeta primers were used in PCR. Sequenced by immunoSEQ multiplex PCR; TCRdb stores in-frame clones only, minus some. The data show under 150,000 clones, over 65% seen once. The chain links TRBV9 to TRBJ2-1; D might be TRBD1 (6 bases). The sequenced sample consisted of PBMCs. This receptor was identified in a man aged 40-55 years in good health and CMV-seronegative. The CDR3 DNA reads TGTGCCAGCAGCGTATCAGGGGTTGGTGCCTACAATGAGCAGTTCTTC. It encodes CASSVSGVGAYNEQFF.